The 14 T cell receptor beta chains below were found in one sample sequenced in a study of T cells after posttransplantation cyclophosphamide. Clones were read by immunoSEQ multiplex PCR, and TCRdb kept only the in-frame ones, dropping some. Here the sample spans about 32,000 clones, around 90% being singletons. The naive gate required viable CD3+CD4+ or CD3+CD8+ cells with CCR7+CD45RA+CD45RO-CD95-CD27+CD28+ phenotype. The sequenced sample was naive CD4+ T cells sorted from blood. The receptors were sampled from a man aged 30-40 years in good health and a related stem cell transplant donor.

This clone appeared once. CDR3 in DNA: TGTGCCAGCAGCTTATGGCAGGGCAGCACAGATACGCAGTATTTT. Translating it yields CASSLWQGSTDTQYF. The V and J genes are TRBV7-9 and TRBJ2-3, with D possibly being TRBD1 (5 bases). V lost 2 bases and J lost 0, with 9 bases in between. There are 15 residues in the CDR3. Germline values: CDR1 SEHNR, CDR2 FQNEAQ (reference sequence).

This clone showed up just a few times. The chain employs TRBV7-2 and TRBJ2-1, with D unclear. This CDR3 contains 13 residues. Germline-derived CDR1 and CDR2 are SGHTA and FQGNSA. The ends were cut back, 2 bases at V and 4 bases at J, with 6 bases in the middle. The CDR3 here is CASSLIRYNEQFF. CDR3 coding DNA: TGTGCCAGCAGCTTAATCCGGTACAATGAGCAGTTCTTC.

This clone was seen only once. This chain uses TRBV9 with TRBJ2-1, with 13 bases fitting TRBD2. With 4 bases clipped from V and 9 bases from J, the junction kept 19 bases outside the gene matches. Germline V CDR1 and CDR2: SGDLS, YYNGEE. The CDR3 is 19 residues long. DNA of the CDR3: TGTGCCAGCAGCCCAGCTGGCACTAGCGGGGGGGCCGGTTGGGGTGAGCAGTTCTTC. Protein sequence: CASSPAGTSGGAGWGEQFF.

The chain is built from TRBV18 and TRBJ2-1; no firm D call. V was shortened by 1 base and J by 9 bases, with 7 bases between the two germline ends. Germline CDR1 reads KGHSH; CDR2 reads LQKENI. The CDR3 has 12 amino acids. CDR3 sequence: CASSPQRSEQFF. Here the CDR3 DNA reads TGTGCCAGCTCACCACAACGTAGTGAGCAGTTCTTC.

This chain links TRBV6-5 with TRBJ1-5, with D unclear. CDR1 is MNHEY, CDR2 SVGAGI, per germline. The CDR3 contains 15 residues. V lost 6 bases and J lost 1, with 13 bases in between. CDR3 nucleotide sequence: TGTGCCAGCAGCCCTGATCGAGGAAGCAATCAGCCCCAGCATTTT. Translated, it gives CASSPDRGSNQPQHF.

The gene calls are TRBV28 and TRBJ1-5; a weak D match, TRBD1 (6 bases). The V end lost 3 bases, the J end lost 4 bases, and 19 bases lay between the germline ends. The germline gives CDR1 MDHEN, CDR2 SYDVKM. The CDR3 runs to 17 residues. For the CDR3, the DNA is TGTGCCAGCAGTTTTTTCGGGGGGCGTAACTTGAATCAGCCCCAGCATTTT. The encoded protein is CASSFFGGRNLNQPQHF.

This rearrangement joins TRBV29-1 to TRBJ2-1, with D unclear. Deletions cut 0 bases from V and 13 bases from J, with 10 bases between. The germline V gene encodes CDR1 SQVTM and CDR2 ANQGSEA. The CDR3 runs 11 residues. CDR3 region: CSVEDRRKQFF. Written as DNA, the CDR3 is TGCAGCGTTGAAGATCGGCGGAAACAGTTCTTC.

CDR3 sequence: CASSQGGGNTEAFF. The CDR3, as DNA: TGTGCCAGCAGCCAAGGAGGGGGGAACACTGAAGCTTTCTTT. The chain uses TRBV14 and TRBJ1-1; weak D call: TRBD1 (6 bases). The CDR3 covers 14 residues. The V and J ends lost 1 base and 1 base respectively, with 7 bases between them. CDR1 SGHDN and CDR2 FVKESK come from the germline V gene.

The chain has TRBV19 and TRBJ1-5; 11 bases match TRBD1. This CDR3 contains 17 residues. Germline CDR1 is LNHDA and CDR2 is SQIVND (reference sequence). The V segment lost 7 bases and the J segment 7 bases; nucleotides outside the gene matches: 15. CDR3 protein: CASTPLGGQGAGQPQHF. For the CDR3, the DNA is TGTGCCAGTACCCCCCTGGGAGGACAGGGGGCTGGACAGCCCCAGCATTTT. The full variable domain, its missing parts supplied by reference TRBV19 and TRBJ1-5, is DGGITQSPKYLFRKEGQNVTLSCEQNLNHDAMYWYRQDPGQGLRLIYYSQIVNDFQKGDIAEGYSVSREKKESFPLTVTSAQKNPTAFYLCASTPLGGQGAGQPQHFGDGTRLSIL.

The genes are TRBV5-4 and TRBJ2-1, with a tentative D call TRBD2 (6 bases). The CDR3 sequence is 15 residues long. The germline V and J ends were trimmed by 4 bases and 6 bases, with 17 bases remaining between them. Per germline, CDR1 SGHNT and CDR2 YYREEE (reference sequence). CDR3 DNA: TGTGCCAGCAGCCGCCAGAGCGGGCCCTCCAATGAGCAGTTCTTC. This encodes CASSRQSGPSNEQFF.

The V gene is TRBV5-1, the J gene TRBJ1-3; no reliable D call. The germline V gene has CDR1 SGHRS and CDR2 YFSETQ. Trimming took 4 bases from V and 3 from J, leaving 8 bases between them. The CDR3 is 13 amino acids. CDR3 in DNA: TGCGCCAGCAGCCCCCCCGGTGGAAACACCATATATTTT. Its translation is CASSPPGGNTIYF. The full variable domain, with the rest looked up from reference TRBV5-1 and TRBJ1-3, is KAGVTQTPRYLIKTRGQQVTLSCSPISGHRSVSWYQQTPGQGLQFLFEYFSETQRNKGNFPGRFSGRQFSNSRSEMNVSTLELGDSALYLCASSPPGGNTIYFGEGSWLTVV.

The chain carries TRBV19 and TRBJ1-1; TRBD1 is a possible D gene (6 bases). V gave up 6 bases and J gave up 4 bases, with 18 bases separating them. This CDR3 contains 15 residues. Germline V CDR1 and CDR2: LNHDA, SQIVND (reference sequence). CDR3 bases: TGTGCCAGTAGCCCCCTCGACCGAGGGGGCACTGAAGCTTTCTTT. It encodes CASSPLDRGGTEAFF.

The gene calls are TRBV4-2 and TRBJ2-5; D may be TRBD1 (6 bases). CDR3 length: 16 residues. The V gene lost 2 bases and the J gene lost 3 bases, with 16 bases spanning the gap. The V gene's germline CDR1 is LGHNA and CDR2 YNFKEQ. The CDR3 is CASSQRRPGVEETQYF. As DNA, the CDR3 is TGTGCCAGCAGCCAAAGGCGTCCAGGGGTGGAAGAGACCCAGTACTTC.

The J gene is TRBJ2-1, the V gene TRBV28, with a weak D call TRBD1 (6 bases). The V gene's germline CDR1 is MDHEN and CDR2 SYDVKM. Trimming took off 4 bases at V and 5 bases at J, with 15 bases between the two ends. This CDR3 is 15 amino acids long. The CDR3 nucleotides are TGTGCCAGCAGTTCGACAGGTTCTTTGCACAATGAGCAGTTCTTC. It yields the protein CASSSTGSLHNEQFF.